This TCR beta chain was obtained from a study of T-cell reconstitution after alpha-beta-depleted transplantation in children. General study findings and limits: Reported findings indicate that, about two months after transplant, alpha-beta T cells came from several hundred expanded clones, which were derived from non-depleted graft cells. Fresh T-cell production supplied most of the T-cell counts and diversity seen one year after transplant.

CDR3 length equals 14 residues. In its sample, this clonotype was seen a few times. Its antigen is unknown. Unique molecular identifiers were incorporated when the TCRbeta library was constructed. TCRdb ran MiXCR on the PCR reads and lists one entry per CDR3 protein. This sample has about 540,000 distinct CDR3 sequences, with over 25% found just once. The clonotype was recovered from a boy less than two years old with Wiskott-Aldrich syndrome, due to receive a stem cell transplant. The material was PBMCs, obtained before TCRalphabeta/CD19-depleted stem cell transplant. The chain employs TRBV21-1 and TRBJ2-5; the table's TRBD2 call for D was not verified on the DNA. TRBV21-1 is a pseudogene segment. The CDR3 reads CASSLSGGRETQYF. CDR3 bases: TGTGCCAGCAGCCTCTCAGGGGGCAGGGAGACCCAGTACTTC.